This T cell receptor beta chain was sequenced in a study of blood T cell repertoires in COVID-19. The wider study: T cells, B-cell-depleted T cells, or PBMCs provided the cDNA or gDNA that served as material.

Assay used: immunoSEQ multiplex PCR; TCRdb lists only in-frame clones, some missing. This table has about 30,000 clones, roughly 80% appearing once. Germline CDR1 and CDR2: SGDLS and YYNGEE. V was clipped by 4 bases and J by 7 bases, with 24 bases between them. The CDR3 is 18 residues long. Source material: peripheral blood. The source of this sequence is a woman aged 65 to 85 with acute or convalescent COVID-19. The chain employs TRBV9 and TRBJ1-6, with D possibly being TRBD1 (6 bases). The CDR3 sequence is CASSPPEGRGILNSPLHF. For the CDR3, the DNA is TGTGCCAGCAGCCCCCCCGAGGGGAGGGGGATCTTGAATTCACCCCTCCACTTT.